The clone carrying this TCR beta chain appeared a single time. Trimming pared 2 bases from V and 7 bases from J, leaving 14 bases between. The germline V gene encodes CDR1 SGHTA and CDR2 FQGNSA. The CDR3 contains 15 residues. The data stem from a study of blood T cells in healthy people across ages. Next came a second PCR, run for 7 to 11 cycles, which used a sample-barcoded 5' primer along with a J-beta primer mix. TCRdb ran MiXCR on the 5' RACE reads and lists one entry per CDR3 protein. The sample has under 2 million distinct CDR3 sequences, roughly 32% seen once; the top ten hold about 11%. Sequenced input: blood. This clonotype originated in a young woman in good health. J is TRBJ1-4 and V is TRBV7-2; D possibly corresponds to TRBD1 (6 bases). In nucleotides, the CDR3 is TGTGCCAGCAGCTTAAGGGGGGCGAGGGGTGAAAAACTGTTTTTT. Amino acids: CASSLRGARGEKLFF.